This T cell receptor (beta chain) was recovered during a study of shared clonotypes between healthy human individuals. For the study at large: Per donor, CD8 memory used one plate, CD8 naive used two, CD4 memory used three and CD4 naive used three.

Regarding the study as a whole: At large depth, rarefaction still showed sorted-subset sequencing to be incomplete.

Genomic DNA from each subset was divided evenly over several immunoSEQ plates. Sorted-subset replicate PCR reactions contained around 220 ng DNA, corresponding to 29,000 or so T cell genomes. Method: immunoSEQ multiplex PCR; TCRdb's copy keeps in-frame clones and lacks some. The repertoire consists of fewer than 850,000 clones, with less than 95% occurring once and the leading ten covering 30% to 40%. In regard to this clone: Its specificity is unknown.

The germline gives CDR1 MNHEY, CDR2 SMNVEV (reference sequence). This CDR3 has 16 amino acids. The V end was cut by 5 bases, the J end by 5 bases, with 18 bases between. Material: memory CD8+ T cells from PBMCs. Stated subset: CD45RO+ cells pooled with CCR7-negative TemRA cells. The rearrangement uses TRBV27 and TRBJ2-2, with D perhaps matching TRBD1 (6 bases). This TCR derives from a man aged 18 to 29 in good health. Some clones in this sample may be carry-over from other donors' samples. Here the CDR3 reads CASSHILRGGTGELFF. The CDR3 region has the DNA TGTGCCAGCAGTCACATCCTCAGGGGCGGTACCGGGGAGCTGTTTTTT.